The entry below gives a single TCR beta chain sequence along with its context. With V trimmed by 4 bases and J by 5 bases, 13 bases remained unmatched. The CDR3 spans 16 residues. Germline V gene lookup returns CDR1 MGHRA and CDR2 YSYEKL. Authors' methods: Quantification of nucleated cells was approximated via reference gene primer amplification. Sequencing was performed with immunoSEQ multiplex PCR; in TCRdb, only in-frame clones are kept and a portion is missing. Clone size and the V and J calls come from that table; the DNA yielded D and trimming. This table has roughly 120,000 clones, roughly 86% appearing once. The source of the sample is a study of blood T cell repertoires in COVID-19. Study-level background: Acute and convalescent COVID-19 samples came from the United States, Italy and Spain. The cDNA or gDNA used as material had been derived from T cells, B-cell-depleted T cells, or PBMCs.

This receptor was identified in a man aged 35 to 55 with acute or convalescent COVID-19. The gene calls are TRBV4-1 and TRBJ2-7, with 8 positions matching TRBD1. Sequenced material: peripheral blood. CDR3 sequence reads: CASSRTRWQGANEQYF. As DNA, the CDR3 is TGCGCCAGCAGCCGGACCCGGTGGCAGGGGGCGAACGAGCAGTACTTC.